These 17 T cell receptor beta chains were sequenced from one sample in a study of cytomegalovirus exposure and HLA in healthy donors. The PCR contained 60 Vbeta and 13 Jbeta primers. Here immunoSEQ multiplex PCR was the method, and the copy in TCRdb shows in-frame clones only, minus some. The sample records around 150,000 clones, approximately 80% being singletons. The sequencing sample was made of PBMCs. Every receptor here comes from a man aged 18 to 29 in good health and CMV-seronegative.

V and J are TRBV5-5 and TRBJ2-7, with TRBD1 identical over 10 bases. Germline V CDR1 and CDR2: SGHKS, YYEKEE (reference sequence). V shed 4 bases, J shed 6 bases, and the junction held 7 bases outside the gene matches. The CDR3 totals 14 residues. The CDR3 coding sequence is TGTGCCAGCAGCGGAGGGACAGGGGTGAGCGAGCAGTACTTC. Translated, it gives CASSGGTGVSEQYF.

As to this clone: At one end, the junction sequence differs from germline, possibly due to a read error. The chain carries TRBV6-5 and TRBJ2-1; 12 positions match TRBD2. This CDR3 comprises 16 residues. Germline-derived CDR1 and CDR2 are MNHEY and SVGAGI. CDR3 DNA: TGTGCCAGCAGTTACGCCACTAGCGGGGGGCCGCATGAGCAGCTCTTC. Its protein is CASSYATSGGPHEQLF.

V gene TRBV30 combines with J gene TRBJ2-1; tentative D call: TRBD1 (7 bases). Looked up from germline, CDR1 is GTSNPN and CDR2 is SVGIG (reference sequence). The CDR3 covers 20 residues. Trimming cost V 2 bases and J 2 bases, with 28 bases left between them. The CDR3 loop reads CAWSNRRGLRDPKPYNEQFF. CDR3 nucleotides: TGTGCCTGGAGTAATCGGAGGGGGCTAAGGGACCCGAAGCCCTACAATGAGCAGTTCTTC.

The sample holds one count of this clone. The J gene is TRBJ2-3, the V gene TRBV6-1, with 12 bases lining up with TRBD2. Trimming removed 6 bases from V and 2 bases from J; junction bases left unmatched: 3. Germline lookup yields CDR1 MNHNS and CDR2 SASEGT. The CDR3 loop spans 15 amino acids. The CDR3 region has the DNA TGTGCCAGCAGCCGACTAGCGGGGGACACAGATACGCAGTATTTT. Amino acid sequence: CASSRLAGDTDTQYF.

J is TRBJ2-7 and V is TRBV7-2; unclear D gene. Germline CDR1 reads SGHTA; CDR2 reads FQGNSA. V was clipped by 4 bases and J by 6 bases, with 16 bases between them. CDR3 size: 14 residues. For the CDR3, the DNA is TGTGCCAGCAGCTCCGGTTTAAAAAATGCCGAGCAGTACTTC. It translates to CASSSGLKNAEQYF. The full variable domain, with the rest looked up from reference TRBV7-2 and TRBJ2-7, is GAGVSQSPSNKVTEKGKDVELRCDPISGHTALYWYRQSLGQGLEFLIYFQGNSAPDKSGLPSDRFSAERTGGSVSTLTIQRTQQEDSAVYLCASSSGLKNAEQYFGPGTRLTVT.

The rearrangement joins TRBV5-1 to TRBJ2-3; TRBD1 matches at 11 bases. V shed 5 bases, J shed 4 bases, and the junction held 9 bases outside the gene matches. From germline, CDR1 is SGHRS and CDR2 YFSETQ. The CDR3 runs 16 residues. CDR3 protein: CASRVSGTGGADTQYF. The CDR3 DNA reads TGCGCCAGCAGGGTTTCCGGGACAGGGGGGGCAGATACGCAGTATTTT.

DNA for the CDR3: TGTGCCAGCAGGGACCGAAAGGGGTACACTGAAGCTTTCTTT. Its translation: CASRDRKGYTEAFF. This chain joins TRBV6-5 and TRBJ1-1, with a possible D match to TRBD1 (5 bases). Germline V gene sequence: CDR1 MNHEY, CDR2 SVGAGI. Trimming shortened V by 6 bases and J by 3 bases, and 14 bases separated the two germline ends. CDR3 length: 14 amino acids.

This clone was observed a single time. J is TRBJ2-2 and V is TRBV6-5; D gene uncertain. The CDR3 has 12 amino acids. The germline gives CDR1 MNHEY, CDR2 SVGAGI. Trimming cost V 3 bases and J 5 bases, with 4 bases left between them. CDR3 sequence reads: CASSYRTGELFF. The CDR3 DNA sequence: TGTGCCAGCAGTTATCGGACCGGGGAGCTGTTTTTT.

This clone was observed once. The chain links TRBV5-4 to TRBJ2-5, with 11 positions matching TRBD2. The junction had 9 bases not matched to a gene; V was cut back by 0 bases and J by 5 bases. The length of the CDR3 is 17 residues. Germline V gene lookup returns CDR1 SGHNT and CDR2 YYREEE (reference sequence). CDR3 region: CASSLAKLAGVGETQYF. In DNA, the CDR3 is TGTGCCAGCAGCTTGGCCAAACTAGCGGGAGTCGGCGAGACCCAGTACTTC.

The rearrangement links TRBV9 to TRBJ1-3; D is possibly TRBD1 (5 bases). Germline assignment: CDR1 SGDLS and CDR2 YYNGEE. The ends were cut back, 0 bases at V and 1 base at J, with 11 bases in the middle. The CDR3 runs 16 residues. This CDR3 is CASSVVAGWSGNTIYF. The CDR3 DNA is TGTGCCAGCAGCGTAGTCGCAGGGTGGTCTGGAAACACCATATATTTT.

This clone was counted only a few times. This chain uses TRBV27 with TRBJ2-7; 7 positions match TRBD1. This CDR3 contains 15 residues. Germline CDR1 is MNHEY and CDR2 is SMNVEV (reference sequence). Trimming took 6 bases from V and 5 from J; bases not matched to a gene: 13. In DNA form, the CDR3 reads TGTGCCAGCAGCCCAAACAGGGGAACGGGAAACGAGCAGTACTTC. As protein: CASSPNRGTGNEQYF.

The CDR3: CASTEQGLPYGYTF. In DNA form, the CDR3 reads TGTGCCAGTACCGAACAGGGCTTACCCTATGGCTACACCTTC. The rearrangement uses TRBV19 and TRBJ1-2, with D perhaps matching TRBD1 (6 bases). There are 14 residues in the CDR3. Germline CDR1 LNHDA, CDR2 SQIVND (reference sequence). Trimming cost V 7 bases and J 4 bases, with 16 bases left between them.

The chain carries TRBV7-9 and TRBJ1-2, with D possibly being TRBD1 (6 bases). Germline CDR1 is SEHNR and CDR2 is FQNEAQ (reference sequence). V lost 2 bases and J lost 3, with 16 bases in between. The CDR3 is made up of 16 amino acids. The CDR3 loop reads CASSLSGGPDDYGYTF. In nucleotides, the CDR3 is TGTGCCAGCAGCTTATCGGGGGGCCCGGATGACTATGGCTACACCTTC.

This chain connects TRBV5-6 to TRBJ1-4, with a tentative D call TRBD1 (6 bases). This CDR3 has 15 residues. V was cut by 2 bases and J by 5 bases, with 13 bases left in between. Germline V CDR1 and CDR2: SGHDT, YYEEEE. The CDR3 bases are TGTGCCAGCAGCTTTCGGACAGCAAAAAATGAAAAACTGTTTTTT. Amino acid sequence: CASSFRTAKNEKLFF.

This clone was found once. This chain connects TRBV9 to TRBJ1-4, with a weak D call TRBD1 (5 bases). V lost 0 bases to trimming and J lost 8 bases, with 14 bases between them. Germline CDR1 SGDLS, CDR2 YYNGEE. This CDR3 is 15 amino acids long. The CDR3 here is CASSVGGGIREKLFF. CDR3 DNA: TGTGCCAGCAGCGTAGGCGGGGGGATAAGGGAAAAACTGTTTTTT.

V is TRBV6-1 and J is TRBJ1-1; 7 bases map to TRBD1. Germline V gene lookup returns CDR1 MNHNS and CDR2 SASEGT. The CDR3 runs 14 residues. V lost 4 bases to trimming and J lost 0 bases; unmatched junction nucleotides: 2. The CDR3 sequence: CASSGGQMNTEAFF. CDR3 nucleotide sequence: TGTGCCAGCAGTGGGGGACAGATGAACACTGAAGCTTTCTTT.

This clone has only a few counts. V gene TRBV5-1 combines with J gene TRBJ2-3; TRBD2 agrees at 11 bases. The CDR3 length is 16 residues. J gave up 6 bases and V 1 base, and 7 bases lay outside the gene matches. Germline CDR1 SGHRS, CDR2 YFSETQ. CDR3 amino acids: CASSLRLAGFMDTQYF. DNA for the CDR3: TGCGCCAGCAGCTTGAGACTAGCGGGGTTTATGGATACGCAGTATTTT.